This TCR beta chain was captured in a study of neoadjuvant anti-PD-1 for oral cavity cancer. These oral cavity squamous cell carcinomas were HPV-negative and locally advanced. About this clone itself: What it binds is not known.

Study results and limitations: Only a few patients per response group were TCR-analyzed; validation needed. Non-responders to neoadjuvant nivolumab had significantly more clonal PBMC T cells than responders.

Some clones are missing from TCRdb's copy, which holds only in-frame ones; the method was immunoSEQ multiplex PCR. Of about 72,000 clones detected, around 82% appear once; the ten largest clones hold nearly 3.5%. Germline V gene sequence: CDR1 SGHTS, CDR2 YDEGEE. CDR3 size: 14 residues. V shed 0 bases and J shed 6 bases, with 9 bases lying between them. This clonotype was sampled from a person aged 35-80 years with oral cavity squamous cell carcinoma. The rearrangement uses TRBV5-8 and TRBJ2-2; no clear D. This specimen consisted of PBMCs, obtained before nivolumab (anti-PD-1) treatment. The CDR3 nucleotides read TGTGCCAGCAGCTTGGTATGGGTTTCCGGGGAGCTGTTTTTT. Translated: CASSLVWVSGELFF. Based on the CDR3 plus reference TRBV5-8 and TRBJ2-2, the full variable domain is EAGVTQSPTHLIKTRGQQATLRCSPISGHTSVYWYQQALGLGLQFLLWYDEGEERNRGNFPPRFSGRQFPNYSSELNVNALELEDSALYLCASSLVWVSGELFFGEGSRLTVL.